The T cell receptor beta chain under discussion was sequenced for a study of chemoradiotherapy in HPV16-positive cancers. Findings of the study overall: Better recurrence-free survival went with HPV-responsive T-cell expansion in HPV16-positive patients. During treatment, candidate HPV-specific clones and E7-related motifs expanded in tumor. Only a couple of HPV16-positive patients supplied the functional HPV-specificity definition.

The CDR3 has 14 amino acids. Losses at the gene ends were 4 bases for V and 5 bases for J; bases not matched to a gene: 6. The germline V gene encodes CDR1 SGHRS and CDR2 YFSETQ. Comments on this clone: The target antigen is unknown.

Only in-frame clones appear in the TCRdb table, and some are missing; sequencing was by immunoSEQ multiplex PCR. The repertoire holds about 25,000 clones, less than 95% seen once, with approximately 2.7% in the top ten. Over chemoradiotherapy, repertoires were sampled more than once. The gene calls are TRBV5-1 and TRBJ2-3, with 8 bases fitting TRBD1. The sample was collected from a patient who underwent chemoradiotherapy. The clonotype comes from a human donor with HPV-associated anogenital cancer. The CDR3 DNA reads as TGCGCCAGCAGCGTGGACAGGGTAGGAGATACGCAGTATTTT. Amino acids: CASSVDRVGDTQYF.